Here is one TCR beta chain with its context. Only one count was recorded for this clonotype. The antigen it recognizes is unknown. It has no much larger one-base neighbor in the sample; base qualities were not kept. Weak support is all one read offers. This record belongs to a study of CD8+CD57+ T cells in acquired aplastic anemia (dated by TCRdb to 2017 to 2018). At the level of the whole study: Extracted DNA from sorted CD4+ and CD8+ cells averaged around 3.2 ug, ranging from roughly 0.19 to 27.4 ug. Mean read counts for healthy donor samples were 10 million to 10.8 million for CD4+ cells and 11 million to 14 million for CD8+ cells.

TCR repertoires of sorted CD4+ and CD8+ blood T cells from severe aplastic anemia patients and healthy subjects were deep-sequenced in the study. Ficoll-Paque density gradient centrifugation was used to isolate peripheral blood mononuclear cells. Before DNA was extracted, CD4+ and CD8+ T cells were sorted using either FACS or magnetic beads. Genomic DNA was used as template for profiling of TCR beta VDJ combinations and CDR3 sequences. TCR repertoire sequencing was run on an Illumina HiSeq 2000. The study's processing was this. TRBV/TRBJ rearrangement plots, CDR3 size and DJ length profiles, and Simpson's diversity index were used to assess repertoires. The most abundant DNA sequence in the deep sequencing data was taken as the immunodominant clone. CDR3 amino acid sequences were checked for sharing across subjects and were also compared against the VDJdb database and published repertoires. The public sequencing data were trimmed at Q25 with fastp and processed into clonotypes with MiXCR by TCRdb, which kept only in-frame beta chains. Under each unique CDR3 protein, matching rows form one entry showing the most common genes and DNA. The V and J calls were not made by the authors but by TCRdb's processing. The sample includes over 200,000 distinct CDR3 sequences, with around 63% observed a single time. Together, the top ten hold roughly 29% of the sample.

Including the terminal cysteine and phenylalanine, the CDR3 comprises 14 residues. Of all the DNA, just the CDR3 is kept, 42 bases in frame from base 1. The germline V gene encodes CDR1 SGDLS and CDR2 YYNGEE. The V end loses 1 base and the J end loses 4 bases, and a stretch of 11 bases separates them. Beyond this particular receptor, the publication reports: No significant difference in CD8+ Simpson's diversity was found between patients and healthy controls (P=0.060). Roughly 31 CD8+ CDR3 sequences were shared between patients and controls but appeared highly expressed in patients and within their immunodominant clones.

Here the chain combines TRBV9 and TRBJ1-1; confidence is insufficient to name the D gene. This receptor was identified in a human donor in good health. The sequencing input was sorted CD4+, CD8+, or CD8+CD57+ T cells (not recorded which) from PBMCs. CDR3 region: CASSVFDHSTEAFF. In nucleotide form, the sequence is TGTGCCAGCAGCGTATTCGACCATAGCACTGAAGCTTTCTTT.